These 23 T cell receptor beta chains were sequenced from one sample in a study of blood T cell repertoires in COVID-19. Profiling relied on immunoSEQ multiplex PCR, and the TCRdb table lists in-frame clones only, not all of them. The sample shows almost 250,000 clones, about 89% of them seen only once. The source material was PBMCs or T cells enriched from blood (not recorded which). These receptor sequences come from a woman aged 30 to 39 who had recovered from COVID-19.

The V and J genes are TRBV19 and TRBJ1-2; 9 bases are a match to TRBD1. This CDR3 spans 17 amino acids. V was clipped by 5 bases and J by 4 bases; unmatched bases: 14. CDR1 is LNHDA and CDR2 is SQIVND in the germline V gene (reference sequence). Here the CDR3 DNA reads TGTGCCAGTAGTGCGGTGGTGCGGGACAGGGCTGTCTATGGCTACACCTTC. It is translated as CASSAVVRDRAVYGYTF.

This chain joins TRBV11-2 and TRBJ2-5, with 8 bases that match TRBD2. The CDR3 runs 15 residues. The germline V gene encodes CDR1 SGHAT and CDR2 FQNNGV. With 3 bases clipped from V and 5 bases from J, the junction kept 8 bases outside the gene matches. CDR3 protein: CASSFQREGSETQYF. The CDR3 coding sequence is TGTGCCAGCAGCTTCCAACGGGAGGGCAGCGAGACCCAGTACTTC.

This rearrangement joins TRBV5-4 to TRBJ2-7; TRBD2 agrees at 10 bases. This CDR3 contains 16 residues. Germline V gives CDR1 SGHNT, CDR2 YYREEE (reference sequence). The junction had 7 bases not matched to a gene; V was cut back by 0 bases and J by 4 bases. This CDR3 is CASSLGLAGAGYEQYF. CDR3 bases: TGTGCCAGCAGCTTGGGGCTAGCGGGAGCTGGTTACGAGCAGTACTTC.

This sequence joins TRBV28 and TRBJ2-2, with D perhaps matching TRBD1 (6 bases). With 6 bases removed from V and 1 base from J, the gap between germline ends came to 9 bases. This CDR3 comprises 14 residues. CDR1 is MDHEN and CDR2 is SYDVKM in the germline V gene. The CDR3 nucleotides read TGTGCCAGCAGGGTGGGACAGAACACCGGGGAGCTGTTTTTT. It encodes CASRVGQNTGELFF.

This chain connects TRBV28 to TRBJ2-7; D is perhaps TRBD1 (5 bases). This CDR3 spans 17 amino acids. The germline V gene has CDR1 MDHEN and CDR2 SYDVKM. The V end lost 5 bases, the J end lost 3 bases, and 23 bases lay between the germline ends. The CDR3, as DNA: TGTGCCAGCAGTGGTAACAGGTTGGGGTCCACCGACTACGAGCAGTACTTC. As protein: CASSGNRLGSTDYEQYF.

The V gene is TRBV7-9, the J gene TRBJ2-1; no definite D call. The V and J ends lost 2 bases and 3 bases respectively, with 8 bases between them. This CDR3 comprises 14 residues. Germline CDR1 and CDR2: SEHNR and FQNEAQ (reference sequence). In nucleotides, the CDR3 is TGTGCCAGCAGCTTATTAATTAACTACAATGAGCAGTTCTTC. Residues: CASSLLINYNEQFF.

This clone was seen only once. The rearrangement uses TRBV7-9 and TRBJ1-1; 8 positions match TRBD1. Germline CDR1 reads SEHNR; CDR2 reads FQNEAQ (reference sequence). This CDR3 is built from 13 residues. V shed 3 bases, J shed 7 bases, and the junction held 4 bases outside the gene matches. CDR3 residues: CASSLQDRGEAFF. CDR3 nucleotides: TGTGCCAGCAGCTTGCAAGACAGGGGTGAAGCTTTCTTT.

Here the CDR3 DNA reads TGCGCCAGCAGCAGCGACTCCTTCAATGGCTACACCTTC. This sequence encodes CASSSDSFNGYTF. This chain uses TRBV5-1 with TRBJ1-2; D not certain. From germline, CDR1 is SGHRS and CDR2 YFSETQ. Trimming shortened V by 4 bases and J by 6 bases, and 13 bases separated the two germline ends. The CDR3 extends over 13 amino acids.

As DNA, the CDR3 is TGTGCCAGCAGCTTCCAGACAGGGGGATCTGGAAACACCATATATTTT. As protein: CASSFQTGGSGNTIYF. V and J are TRBV7-8 and TRBJ1-3, with 9 bases matching TRBD1. With 3 bases clipped from V and 1 base from J, the junction kept 4 bases outside the gene matches. This CDR3 spans 16 amino acids. The germline V gene has CDR1 SGHVS and CDR2 FQNEAQ.

This chain joins TRBV20-1 and TRBJ2-2, with a possible D match to TRBD2 (5 bases). V shed 3 bases and J shed 1 base, with 12 bases lying between them. Germline CDR1 reads DFQATT; CDR2 reads SNEGSKA (reference sequence). The CDR3 is 15 amino acids. DNA of the CDR3: TGCAGTGCTAGTATTGGACTCCTGAACACCGGGGAGCTGTTTTTT. Amino acid sequence: CSASIGLLNTGELFF.

This chain connects TRBV7-6 to TRBJ1-2, with D possibly TRBD1 on 6 matching bases. In germline, CDR1 is SGHVS, CDR2 FNYEAQ. V gave up 5 bases and J gave up 3 bases, with 16 bases separating them. The CDR3 sequence is 15 residues long. CDR3 nucleotide sequence: TGTGCCAGCAGCCCCCCGCAGGGGTCTCACTATGGCTACACCTTC. Amino acids: CASSPPQGSHYGYTF.

The chain employs TRBV30 and TRBJ2-5, with a weak D call TRBD2 (6 bases). The V gene lost 1 base and the J gene lost 4 bases, with 16 bases spanning the gap. This CDR3 spans 15 amino acids. CDR1 and CDR2 (germline): GTSNPN, SVGIG (reference sequence). CDR3 in DNA: TGTGCCTGGAGTGCCCTCGTCGGGGGATCAGAGACCCAGTACTTC. Translation: CAWSALVGGSETQYF.

The gene calls are TRBV28 and TRBJ1-2; 7 nucleotides agree with TRBD1. The germline CDR1 and CDR2 sequences are MDHEN and SYDVKM. The V segment lost 2 bases and the J segment 0 bases; nucleotides outside the gene matches: 9. CDR3 length: 17 residues. The CDR3 nucleotides read TGTGCCAGCAGTTTAGGGACAGCTTTAATCTCTAACTATGGCTACACCTTC. Amino acids: CASSLGTALISNYGYTF.

The chain combines TRBV13 with TRBJ2-7; D is unresolved. Germline loops: CDR1 PRHDT, CDR2 FYEKMQ (reference sequence). The CDR3 loop spans 14 amino acids. V was pared by 4 bases and J by 1 base, with 11 bases between. This CDR3 reads CASSSRAESYEQYF. CDR3 in DNA: TGTGCCAGCAGCTCGCGTGCGGAATCCTACGAGCAGTACTTC.

The V call is TRBV7-2, the J call TRBJ2-3; D is perhaps TRBD2 (6 bases). Germline V CDR1 and CDR2: SGHTA, FQGNSA. The V end lost 3 bases, the J end lost 0 bases, and 10 bases lay between the germline ends. The CDR3 is 15 residues long. CDR3 sequence reads: CASSFASGSTDTQYF. The CDR3 DNA follows: TGTGCCAGCAGCTTTGCCAGCGGGAGCACAGATACGCAGTATTTT.

The chain links TRBV4-3 to TRBJ1-2; TRBD1 matches at 7 bases. J gave up 4 bases and V 4 bases, and 12 bases lay outside the gene matches. Looked up from germline, CDR1 is LGHNA and CDR2 is YSLEER. This CDR3 spans 16 amino acids. The CDR3 here is CASSREPGQQAYGYTF. Written as DNA, the CDR3 is TGCGCCAGCAGCCGAGAACCGGGACAGCAAGCCTATGGCTACACCTTC.

This sequence joins TRBV3-1 (or the pseudogene TRBV3-2) and TRBJ2-1, with 7 bases identical to TRBD2. Looked up from germline, CDR1 is LGHDT and CDR2 is YNNKEL (reference sequence). CDR3 length: 16 amino acids. Trimming took 4 bases from V and 1 from J; bases not matched to a gene: 7. As DNA, the CDR3 is TGTGCCAGCAGCCGAGGGACTATCCGTTCCTACAATGAGCAGTTCTTC. This sequence encodes CASSRGTIRSYNEQFF.

The V gene is TRBV19, the J gene TRBJ1-1; D remains unclear. Trimming left V 4 bases short and J 9 bases short, with 12 bases between. This CDR3 comprises 12 residues. Germline V gene lookup returns CDR1 LNHDA and CDR2 SQIVND (reference sequence). The CDR3 sequence: CASSTPRGQAFF. CDR3 nucleotides: TGTGCCAGTAGTACGCCGAGAGGGCAAGCTTTCTTT.

In the case of this clone: Distinct nucleotide sequences in the sample also encode this CDR3. The genes are TRBV7-9 and TRBJ1-2, with no clear D. This CDR3 is 14 amino acids long. The ends were cut back, 6 bases at V and 2 bases at J, with 13 bases in the middle. Germline values: CDR1 SEHNR, CDR2 FQNEAQ (reference sequence). Written as DNA, the CDR3 is TGTGCCAGCAGTCCAGGAACATCAAACTATGGCTACACCTTC. Translated: CASSPGTSNYGYTF.

The chain has TRBV3-1 (or the pseudogene TRBV3-2) and TRBJ2-7, with TRBD1 matching over 8 bases. CDR3 length: 14 residues. Germline-derived CDR1 and CDR2 are LGHDT and YNNKEL (reference sequence). J gave up 2 bases and V 1 base, and 1 base lay outside the gene matches. The CDR3 is CASSQATGAYEQYF. CDR3 in DNA: TGTGCCAGCAGCCAAGCGACAGGGGCCTACGAGCAGTACTTC.

The chain carries TRBV2 and TRBJ2-3; 14 bases fit TRBD2. After removal of 10 bases from V and 4 bases from J, the junction contained 16 bases not matched to a gene. The CDR3 contains 18 residues. Looked up from germline, CDR1 is SNHLY and CDR2 is FYNNEI. DNA for the CDR3: TGTGCCAAACGGGGACTAGCGGGAGTTACTTGGTTCTCAGATACGCAGTATTTT. This sequence encodes CAKRGLAGVTWFSDTQYF. The entire variable domain, with the rest obtained from reference TRBV2 and TRBJ2-3, is as follows: EPEVTQTPSHQVTQMGQEVILRCVPISNHLYFYWYRQILGQKVEFLVSFYNNEISEKSEIFDDQFSVERPDGSNFTLKIRSTKLEDSAMYFCAKRGLAGVTWFSDTQYFGPGTRLTVL.

The chain has TRBV29-1 and TRBJ1-1; D remains unclear. Germline V gene lookup returns CDR1 SQVTM and CDR2 ANQGSEA. CDR3 length equals 14 residues. V dropped 4 bases and J dropped 7 bases, with 19 bases sitting between them. CDR3 in DNA: TGCAGCGTTGCAGACCCAGTTTCCTCGATTGAAGCTTTCTTT. Its protein is CSVADPVSSIEAFF.

The chain employs TRBV5-1 and TRBJ1-1; no firm D call. Germline V CDR1 and CDR2: SGHRS, YFSETQ. V lost 0 bases, J lost 3 bases, and 6 bases lay in between. This CDR3 has 13 residues. The CDR3 coding sequence is TGCGCCAGCAGCTTGGACCAGGACACTGAAGCTTTCTTT. This codes for CASSLDQDTEAFF. The whole variable domain, remainder taken from reference TRBV5-1 and TRBJ1-1, is KAGVTQTPRYLIKTRGQQVTLSCSPISGHRSVSWYQQTPGQGLQFLFEYFSETQRNKGNFPGRFSGRQFSNSRSEMNVSTLELGDSALYLCASSLDQDTEAFFGQGTRLTVV.